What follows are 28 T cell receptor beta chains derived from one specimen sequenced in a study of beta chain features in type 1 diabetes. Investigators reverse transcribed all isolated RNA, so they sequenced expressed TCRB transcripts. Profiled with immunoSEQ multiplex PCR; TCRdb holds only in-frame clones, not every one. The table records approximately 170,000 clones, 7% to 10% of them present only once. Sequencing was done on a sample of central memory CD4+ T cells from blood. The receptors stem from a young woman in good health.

The CDR3 bases are TGCGCCAGCAGCGTCCTTGAAGGCGGCAACTATGGCTACACCTTC. Translated: CASSVLEGGNYGYTF. The chain carries TRBV4-3 and TRBJ1-2; D remains ambiguous. The CDR3 covers 15 residues. The germline V gene has CDR1 LGHNA and CDR2 YSLEER. With 5 bases removed from V and 2 bases from J, the gap between germline ends came to 15 bases.

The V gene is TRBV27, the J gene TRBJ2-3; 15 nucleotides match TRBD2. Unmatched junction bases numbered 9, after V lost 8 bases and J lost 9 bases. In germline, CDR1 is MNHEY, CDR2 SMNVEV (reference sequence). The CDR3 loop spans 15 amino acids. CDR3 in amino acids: CASGSGLAGGRTQYF. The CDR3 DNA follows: TGTGCCAGCGGGTCTGGACTAGCGGGGGGGCGGACGCAGTATTTT.

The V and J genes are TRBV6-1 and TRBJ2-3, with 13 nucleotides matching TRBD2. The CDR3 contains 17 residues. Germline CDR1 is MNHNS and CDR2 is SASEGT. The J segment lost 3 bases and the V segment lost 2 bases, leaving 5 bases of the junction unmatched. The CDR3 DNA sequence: TGTGCCAGCAGTGAAAGGACTAGCGGGAGTATGACAGATACGCAGTATTTT. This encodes CASSERTSGSMTDTQYF.

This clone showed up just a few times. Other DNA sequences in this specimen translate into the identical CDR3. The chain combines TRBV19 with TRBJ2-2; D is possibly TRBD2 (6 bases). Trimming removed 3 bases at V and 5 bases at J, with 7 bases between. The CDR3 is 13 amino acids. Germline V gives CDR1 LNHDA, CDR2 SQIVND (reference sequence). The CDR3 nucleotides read TGTGCCAGTAGTATCCGGGGGACCGGGGAGCTGTTTTTT. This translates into CASSIRGTGELFF. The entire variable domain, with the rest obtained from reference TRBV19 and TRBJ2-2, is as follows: DGGITQSPKYLFRKEGQNVTLSCEQNLNHDAMYWYRQDPGQGLRLIYYSQIVNDFQKGDIAEGYSVSREKKESFPLTVTSAQKNPTAFYLCASSIRGTGELFFGEGSRLTVL.

The CDR3 sequence is CATRQGLDEQYF. CDR3 DNA sequence: TGTGCCACCCGGCAGGGGCTGGACGAGCAGTACTTC. The rearrangement links TRBV10-3 to TRBJ2-7; possible D gene TRBD1, 6 bases. The ends were cut back, 10 bases at V and 5 bases at J, with 15 bases in the middle. CDR3 size: 12 residues. Germline loops: CDR1 ENHRY, CDR2 SYGVKD.

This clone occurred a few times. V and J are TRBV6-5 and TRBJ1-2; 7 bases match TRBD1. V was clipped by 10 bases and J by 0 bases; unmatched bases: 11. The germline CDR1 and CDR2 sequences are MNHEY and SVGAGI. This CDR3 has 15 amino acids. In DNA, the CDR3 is TGTGCCATCAGCAAGGACAGGCGTACTAACTATGGCTACACCTTC. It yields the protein CAISKDRRTNYGYTF.

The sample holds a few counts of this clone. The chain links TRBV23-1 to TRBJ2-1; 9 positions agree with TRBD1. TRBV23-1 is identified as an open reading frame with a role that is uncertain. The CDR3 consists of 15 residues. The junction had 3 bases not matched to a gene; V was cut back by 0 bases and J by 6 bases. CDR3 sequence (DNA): TGCGCCAGCAGTCAATCGGGACAGGGTCGCAATGAGCAGTTCTTC. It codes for CASSQSGQGRNEQFF.

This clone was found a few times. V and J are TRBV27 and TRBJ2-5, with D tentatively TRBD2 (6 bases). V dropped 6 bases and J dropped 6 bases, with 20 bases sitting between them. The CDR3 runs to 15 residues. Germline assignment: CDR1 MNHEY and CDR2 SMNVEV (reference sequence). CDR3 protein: CASSQGPLRGKTQYF. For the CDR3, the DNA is TGTGCCAGCAGCCAGGGACCACTCCGGGGGAAGACCCAGTACTTC.

The CDR3 DNA reads as TGTGCCAGCACGCGTGGAAGAGAGGGTGAGCAGTTCTTC. Protein product: CASTRGREGEQFF. The chain carries TRBV2 and TRBJ2-1; TRBD2 might be the D (5 bases). The CDR3 is made up of 13 amino acids. Per the germline V gene, CDR1 is SNHLY and CDR2 is FYNNEI. Trimming took 7 bases from V and 9 from J, leaving 16 bases between them.

CDR3 region: CASKETQGDIQYF. The CDR3 DNA is TGCGCCAGCAAGGAAACCCAGGGCGACATTCAGTACTTC. The rearrangement uses TRBV5-1 and TRBJ2-4, with D maybe TRBD1 (5 bases). Trimming shortened V by 6 bases and J by 8 bases, and 15 bases separated the two germline ends. CDR1 and CDR2 from the germline V gene are SGHRS and YFSETQ. This CDR3 spans 13 amino acids.

The DNA of the CDR3 is TGCGCCAGCAGTGTACGGGGTTTAAGGGACACTGAAGCTTTCTTT. Protein product: CASSVRGLRDTEAFF. V and J are TRBV10-2 and TRBJ1-1; D remains ambiguous. The CDR3 has 15 residues. V was clipped by 4 bases and J by 3 bases, with 15 bases between them. The germline CDR1 and CDR2 sequences are WSHSY and SAAADI.

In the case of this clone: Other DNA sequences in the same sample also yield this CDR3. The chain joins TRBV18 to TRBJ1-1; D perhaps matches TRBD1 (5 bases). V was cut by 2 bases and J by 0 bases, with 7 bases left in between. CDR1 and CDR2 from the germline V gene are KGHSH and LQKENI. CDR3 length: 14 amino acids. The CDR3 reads CASSPDSLNTEAFF. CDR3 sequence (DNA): TGTGCCAGCTCACCAGACAGTTTGAACACTGAAGCTTTCTTT.

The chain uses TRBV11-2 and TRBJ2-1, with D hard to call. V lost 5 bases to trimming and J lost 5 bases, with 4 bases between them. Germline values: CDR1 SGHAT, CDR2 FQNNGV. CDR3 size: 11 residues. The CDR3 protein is CASSLDNEQFF. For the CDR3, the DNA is TGTGCCAGCAGCCTTGACAATGAGCAGTTCTTC. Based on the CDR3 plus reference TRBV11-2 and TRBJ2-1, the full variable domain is EAGVAQSPRYKIIEKRQSVAFWCNPISGHATLYWYQQILGQGPKLLIQFQNNGVVDDSQLPKDRFSAERLKGVDSTLKIQPAKLEDSAVYLCASSLDNEQFFGPGTRLTVL.

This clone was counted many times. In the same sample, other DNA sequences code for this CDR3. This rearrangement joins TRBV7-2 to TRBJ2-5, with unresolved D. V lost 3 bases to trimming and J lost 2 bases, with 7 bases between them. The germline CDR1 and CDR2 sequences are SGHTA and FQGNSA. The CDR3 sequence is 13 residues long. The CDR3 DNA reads TGTGCCAGCAGCTTGGGCAGGCAAGAGACCCAGTACTTC. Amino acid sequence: CASSLGRQETQYF. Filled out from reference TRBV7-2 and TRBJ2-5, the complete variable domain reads GAGVSQSPSNKVTEKGKDVELRCDPISGHTALYWYRQSLGQGLEFLIYFQGNSAPDKSGLPSDRFSAERTGGSVSTLTIQRTQQEDSAVYLCASSLGRQETQYFGPGTRLLVL.

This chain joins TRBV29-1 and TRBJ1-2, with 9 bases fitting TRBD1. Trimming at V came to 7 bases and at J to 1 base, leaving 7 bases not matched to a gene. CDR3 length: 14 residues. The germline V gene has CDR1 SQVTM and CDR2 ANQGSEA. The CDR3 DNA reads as TGCAGCGCGTACGGGACAGGGTATAACTATGGCTACACCTTC. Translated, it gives CSAYGTGYNYGYTF.

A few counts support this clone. CDR3 in amino acids: CAWSLTGTYNSPLHF. CDR3 coding DNA: TGTGCCTGGAGCCTGACAGGGACCTATAATTCACCCCTCCACTTT. V is TRBV30 and J is TRBJ1-6; 7 nucleotides agree with TRBD1. Trimming removed 3 bases from V and 2 bases from J; junction bases left unmatched: 4. There are 15 residues in the CDR3. CDR1 and CDR2 (germline): GTSNPN, SVGIG (reference sequence).

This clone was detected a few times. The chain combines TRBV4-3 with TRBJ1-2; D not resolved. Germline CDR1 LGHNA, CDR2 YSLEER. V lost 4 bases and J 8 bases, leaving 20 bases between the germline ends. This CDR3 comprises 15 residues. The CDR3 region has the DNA TGCGCCAGCAGCCCCTACAGCGGAAGAGCGTGGGGCTACACCTTC. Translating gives CASSPYSGRAWGYTF.

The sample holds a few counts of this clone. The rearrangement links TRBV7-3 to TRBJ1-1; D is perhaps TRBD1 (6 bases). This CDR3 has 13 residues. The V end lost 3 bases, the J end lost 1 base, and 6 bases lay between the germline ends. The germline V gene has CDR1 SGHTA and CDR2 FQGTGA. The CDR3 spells CASSFRGNTEAFF. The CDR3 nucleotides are TGTGCCAGCAGCTTCAGGGGGAACACTGAAGCTTTCTTT.

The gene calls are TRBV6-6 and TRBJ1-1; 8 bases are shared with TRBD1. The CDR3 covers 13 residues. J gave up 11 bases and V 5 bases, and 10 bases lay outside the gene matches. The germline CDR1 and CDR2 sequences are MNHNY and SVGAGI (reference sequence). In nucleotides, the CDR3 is TGTGCCAGCAGTGGACAGGGAAAGGGAGACGCTTTCTTT. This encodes CASSGQGKGDAFF.

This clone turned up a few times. The CDR3 DNA follows: TGCAGCGTTGAAAGGGACAGGGCATCCGGGGAGCTGTTTTTT. This gives the protein CSVERDRASGELFF. The chain recombines TRBV29-1 with TRBJ2-2; 9 bases match TRBD1. V was pared by 2 bases and J by 6 bases, with 4 bases of the junction left unmatched. Germline values: CDR1 SQVTM, CDR2 ANQGSEA. The CDR3 totals 14 residues.

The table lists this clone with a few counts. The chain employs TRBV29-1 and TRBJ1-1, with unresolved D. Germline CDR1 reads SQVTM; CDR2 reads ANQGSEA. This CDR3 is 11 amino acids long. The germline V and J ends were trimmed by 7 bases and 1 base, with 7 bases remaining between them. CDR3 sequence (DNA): TGCAGCGCCCAGCGGAACACTGAAGCTTTCTTT. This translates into CSAQRNTEAFF. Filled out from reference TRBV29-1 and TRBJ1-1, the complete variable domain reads SAVISQKPSRDICQRGTSLTIQCQVDSQVTMMFWYRQQPGQSLTLIATANQGSEATYESGFVIDKFPISRPNLTFSTLTVSNMSPEDSSIYLCSAQRNTEAFFGQGTRLTVV.

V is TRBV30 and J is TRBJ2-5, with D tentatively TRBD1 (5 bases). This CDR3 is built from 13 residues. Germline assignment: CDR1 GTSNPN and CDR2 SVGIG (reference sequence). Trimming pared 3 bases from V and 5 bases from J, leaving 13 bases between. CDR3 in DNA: TGTGCCTGGAGGACAGATAGCATGGAGACCCAGTACTTC. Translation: CAWRTDSMETQYF. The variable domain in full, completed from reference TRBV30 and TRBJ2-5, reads SQTIHQWPATLVQPVGSPLSLECTVEGTSNPNLYWYRQAAGRGLQLLFYSVGIGQISSEVPQNLSASRPQDRQFILSSKKLLLSDSGFYLCAWRTDSMETQYFGPGTRLLVL.

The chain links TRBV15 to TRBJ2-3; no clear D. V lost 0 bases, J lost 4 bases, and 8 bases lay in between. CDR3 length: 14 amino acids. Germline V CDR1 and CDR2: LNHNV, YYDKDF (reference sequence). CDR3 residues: CATSRDQSADTQYF. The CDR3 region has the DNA TGTGCCACCAGCAGAGACCAATCAGCAGATACGCAGTATTTT.

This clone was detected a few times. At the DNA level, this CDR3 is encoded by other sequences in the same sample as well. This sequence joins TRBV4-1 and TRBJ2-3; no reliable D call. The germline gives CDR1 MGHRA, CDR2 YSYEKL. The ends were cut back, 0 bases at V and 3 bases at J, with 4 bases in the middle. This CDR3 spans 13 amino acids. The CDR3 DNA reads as TGCGCCAGCAGCCAAGAAGAGACAGATACGCAGTATTTT. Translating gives CASSQEETDTQYF.

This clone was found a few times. The chain's CDR3 is CASSVGSGSLYEQFF. CDR3 DNA: TGTGCCAGCAGCGTAGGGAGCGGGAGTCTGTATGAGCAGTTCTTC. The chain joins TRBV9 to TRBJ2-1; TRBD2 agrees at 8 bases. CDR1 and CDR2 (germline): SGDLS, YYNGEE. This CDR3 contains 15 residues. The V gene end was trimmed by 0 bases and the J gene end by 8 bases; junction bases not matched to a gene: 7.

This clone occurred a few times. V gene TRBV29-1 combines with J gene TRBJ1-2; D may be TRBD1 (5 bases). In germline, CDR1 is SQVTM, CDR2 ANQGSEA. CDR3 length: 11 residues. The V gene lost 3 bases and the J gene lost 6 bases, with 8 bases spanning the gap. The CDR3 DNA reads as TGCAGCGTTGACGGGGGGAATGGCTACACCTTC. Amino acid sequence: CSVDGGNGYTF. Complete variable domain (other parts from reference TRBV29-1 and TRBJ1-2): SAVISQKPSRDICQRGTSLTIQCQVDSQVTMMFWYRQQPGQSLTLIATANQGSEATYESGFVIDKFPISRPNLTFSTLTVSNMSPEDSSIYLCSVDGGNGYTFGSGTRLTVV.

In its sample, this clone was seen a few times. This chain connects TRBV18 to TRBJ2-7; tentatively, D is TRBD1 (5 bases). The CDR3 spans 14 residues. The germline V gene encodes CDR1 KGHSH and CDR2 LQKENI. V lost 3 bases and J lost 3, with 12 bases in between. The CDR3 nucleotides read TGTGCCAGCTCACCTGACAGAAGCTACTACGAGCAGTACTTC. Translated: CASSPDRSYYEQYF.

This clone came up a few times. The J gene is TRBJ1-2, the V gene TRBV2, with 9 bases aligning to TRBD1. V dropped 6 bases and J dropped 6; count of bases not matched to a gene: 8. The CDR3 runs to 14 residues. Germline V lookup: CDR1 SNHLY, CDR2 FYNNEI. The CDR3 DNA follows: TGTGCCAGCAGGGTCACAACAGGGGGCGATGGCTACACCTTC. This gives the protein CASRVTTGGDGYTF.